Following are 23 T cell receptor beta chains from one sample sequenced in a study of human T cells and chemical hapten exposure. TCRdb recomputed calls from the RACE reads with MiXCR, one row per CDR3 protein. The sample carries about 93,000 distinct CDR3 sequences, 7.5% to 9.5% recorded once. Time point: pre-sensitization, week 0. Stated treatment: therapeutic diphenylcyclopropenone sensitization with weekly scalp DPC. The source was whole blood, collected in connection with sensitization to the hapten diphenylcyclopropenone (DPC). The receptors were sampled from a man aged 40-50 years with alopecia areata. Some clones in this sample may be carry-over from other donors' samples.

This clonotype was counted ten times or more. The chain recombines TRBV5-6 with TRBJ2-7, with TRBD1 identical over 7 bases. Unmatched junction bases numbered 5, after V lost 4 bases and J lost 4 bases. CDR3 size: 13 residues. CDR1 and CDR2 (germline): SGHDT, YYEEEE. CDR3 bases: TGTGCCAGCAGCCTTGACAGGGCTTACGAGCAGTACGTC. This translates into CASSLDRAYEQYV.

This clonotype was seen only a few times. This chain uses TRBV6-2 or TRBV6-3 with TRBJ1-2, with 7 bases lining up with TRBD1. Unmatched junction bases numbered 17, after V lost 7 bases and J lost 3 bases. The germline V gene encodes CDR1 MNHEY and CDR2 SVGEGT. The CDR3 is made up of 17 amino acids. CDR3 sequence reads: CASTPGLTGARHYGYTF. The DNA for the CDR3 is TGTGCCAGCACCCCCGGGCTCACAGGGGCTCGGCACTATGGCTACACCTTC.

This clonotype showed up just a few times. The V and J genes are TRBV5-1 and TRBJ2-7; either TRBD1 or TRBD2 may supply D (5 bases each). CDR1 is SGHRS, CDR2 YFSETQ, per germline. This CDR3 has 12 amino acids. Trimming left V 4 bases short and J 5 bases short, with 10 bases between. CDR3 sequence reads: CASSPRDDEQYF. CDR3 in DNA: TGCGCCAGCAGCCCCCGGGACGACGAGCAGTACTTC.

The rearrangement uses TRBV18 and TRBJ2-7, with a tentative D call TRBD1 (6 bases). The CDR3 spans 13 residues. CDR1 is KGHSH and CDR2 is LQKENI in the germline V gene. Trimming cost V 4 bases and J 7 bases, with 14 bases left between them. The DNA for the CDR3 is TGTGCCAGCTCACTTACAGGGAGTAGTGAGCAGTACTTC. Translated: CASSLTGSSEQYF.

The chain carries TRBV7-2 and TRBJ2-3; 13 bases align to TRBD2. The V segment lost 4 bases and the J segment 3 bases; nucleotides outside the gene matches: 10. Germline V CDR1 and CDR2: SGHTA, FQGNSA. This CDR3 comprises 18 residues. This CDR3 is CASSSRLAGGRVTDTQYF. The CDR3 DNA follows: TGTGCCAGCAGCTCAAGACTAGCGGGAGGCAGGGTGACAGATACGCAGTATTTT.

This rearrangement joins TRBV30 to TRBJ2-1; no firm D call. The CDR3 has 12 amino acids. The germline V and J ends were trimmed by 2 bases and 7 bases, with 9 bases remaining between them. The germline V gene has CDR1 GTSNPN and CDR2 SVGIG (reference sequence). The CDR3 region has the DNA TGTGCCTGGAGTCTAGGTTTGAATGAGCAGTTCTTC. This gives the protein CAWSLGLNEQFF.

The chain recombines TRBV12-3 or TRBV12-4 with TRBJ2-1; D unclear. This CDR3 spans 14 amino acids. Trimming shortened V by 3 bases and J by 2 bases, and 8 bases separated the two germline ends. For the CDR3, the DNA is TGTGCCAGCAGTTTCATCCTAACCTACAATGAGCAGTTCTTC. It specifies CASSFILTYNEQFF.

This chain connects TRBV12-3 or TRBV12-4 to TRBJ2-1, with a tentative D call TRBD2 (6 bases). The CDR3 is made up of 14 amino acids. Trimming took off 8 bases at V and 2 bases at J, with 13 bases between the two ends. The CDR3 loop reads CASQPGVAYNEQFF. CDR3 sequence (DNA): TGTGCCAGCCAACCGGGGGTCGCCTACAATGAGCAGTTCTTC.

The chain couples TRBV12-3 or TRBV12-4 to TRBJ2-1, with TRBD2 as a possible D gene (6 bases). Trimming shortened V by 6 bases and J by 9 bases, and 21 bases separated the two germline ends. The CDR3 is 15 amino acids. The CDR3 sequence is CASSSPIAARGEQFF. The CDR3 coding sequence is TGTGCCAGCAGCTCGCCGATAGCGGCTAGGGGTGAGCAGTTCTTC.

Many counts were recorded for this clonotype. This chain links TRBV12-3 or TRBV12-4 with TRBJ2-2; no reliable D call. V was trimmed by 6 bases and J by 0 bases, leaving 11 bases between them. The CDR3 spans 15 residues. CDR3 sequence (DNA): TGTGCCAGCAGCCCCGCGGCGGCGAACACCGGGGAGCTGTTTTTT. It codes for CASSPAAANTGELFF.

This clonotype has a handful of counts. This chain links TRBV6-2 or TRBV6-3 with TRBJ2-7; TRBD2 aligns across 9 bases. V was clipped by 3 bases and J by 4 bases; unmatched bases: 4. Germline V lookup: CDR1 MNHEY, CDR2 SVGEGT. The CDR3 has 14 residues. This CDR3 reads CASSYSGRTYEQYV. In DNA form, the CDR3 reads TGTGCCAGCAGTTATAGCGGGAGAACTTACGAGCAGTACGTC.

The V gene is TRBV2, the J gene TRBJ2-5, with TRBD1 as a possible D gene (6 bases). This CDR3 is built from 12 residues. V was clipped by 6 bases and J by 2 bases, with 7 bases between them. Germline V CDR1 and CDR2: SNHLY, FYNNEI. The CDR3 here is CASRDRQETQYF. CDR3 coding DNA: TGTGCCAGCAGGGACAGACAAGAGACCCAGTACTTC.

This clonotype has a count of ten or more. The genes are TRBV6-2 or TRBV6-3 and TRBJ2-7, with TRBD1 matching over 8 bases. The CDR3 length is 15 residues. Germline V gene data show CDR1 as MNHEY and CDR2 as SVGEGT. J lost 3 bases, V lost 2 bases, and 6 bases had no gene match. The CDR3 sequence: CASSYGTGTNYEQYV. The CDR3 DNA is TGTGCCAGCAGTTACGGGACAGGTACCAACTACGAGCAGTACGTC.

This clonotype was picked up a small number of times. The V call is TRBV12-3 or TRBV12-4, the J call TRBJ2-5; 10 positions agree with TRBD1. Unmatched junction bases numbered 6, after V lost 5 bases and J lost 3 bases. CDR3 length: 15 residues. This CDR3 is CASSLSTGGKETQYF. CDR3 coding DNA: TGTGCCAGCAGTCTCTCGACAGGGGGCAAAGAGACCCAGTACTTC.

In this sample, this clonotype turned up many times. The V and J genes are TRBV12-3 or TRBV12-4 and TRBJ1-1, with D perhaps matching TRBD1 (6 bases). This CDR3 comprises 15 residues. Trimming took 2 bases from V and 2 from J, leaving 12 bases between them. The CDR3 protein is CASSLTPTGNTEAFF. Here the CDR3 DNA reads TGTGCCAGCAGTTTAACACCGACAGGAAACACTGAAGCTTTCTTT.

This clonotype was counted ten times or more. This CDR3 is CASSLVGDNEKLFF. CDR3 DNA: TGTGCCAGCAGTTTGGTTGGTGATAATGAAAAACTGTTTTTT. The rearrangement links TRBV12-3 or TRBV12-4 to TRBJ1-4; D is unresolved. CDR3 length: 14 amino acids. V was shortened by 3 bases and J by 4 bases, with 9 bases between the two germline ends.

This clonotype has only a few counts. V and J are TRBV28 and TRBJ2-7; no reliable D call. The CDR3 runs 14 residues. Between the trimmed V and J ends, which lost 7 bases and 0 bases, there was a span of 13 bases. Germline V gene sequence: CDR1 MDHEN, CDR2 SYDVKM. For the CDR3, the DNA is TGTGCCAGCACTCCTACGGGCCGCTCCTACGAGCAGTACTTC. It translates to CASTPTGRSYEQYF.

As to this clonotype: Without the conserved terminal phenylalanine or tryptophan, this CDR3 likely stems from a read error. The genes are TRBV28 and TRBJ2-3; 12 bases are a match to TRBD2. From germline, CDR1 is MDHEN and CDR2 SYDVKM. There are 18 residues in the CDR3. The V segment lost 8 bases and the J segment 2 bases; nucleotides outside the gene matches: 14. CDR3 sequence: CASPPGLAGGPDTDTQYL. The CDR3, as DNA: TGTGCCAGCCCCCCAGGCCTAGCGGGAGGGCCCGACACAGATACGCAGTATTTG.

This chain connects TRBV28 to TRBJ2-3; D could derive from TRBD1 or TRBD2 (5 bases each). This CDR3 comprises 15 residues. V was trimmed by 3 bases and J by 2 bases, leaving 12 bases between them. Germline V gene sequence: CDR1 MDHEN, CDR2 SYDVKM. In nucleotides, the CDR3 is TGTGCCAGCAGTTTTTTGGGGGAGCACACAGATACGCAGTATTTT. The encoded protein is CASSFLGEHTDTQYF.

This clonotype was observed many times. This chain uses TRBV7-2 with TRBJ2-7, with a possible D match to TRBD2 (5 bases). CDR1 and CDR2 (germline): SGHTA, FQGNSA. CDR3 length equals 14 residues. Trimming shortened V by 1 base and J by 3 bases, and 10 bases separated the two germline ends. The DNA of the CDR3 is TGTGCCAGCAGCTTAGGACTGGGAGTCTACGAGCAGTACTTC. Translating gives CASSLGLGVYEQYF.

This rearrangement joins TRBV7-8 to TRBJ2-7; 11 bases fit TRBD1. The germline gives CDR1 SGHVS, CDR2 FQNEAQ. CDR3 length: 16 amino acids. CDR3 DNA sequence: TGTGCCAGCAGCCTAGCCCGGGACAGGGGGAGCAACGAGCAGTACGTC. It translates to CASSLARDRGSNEQYV.

The chain recombines TRBV28 with TRBJ1-5; TRBD1 aligns across 8 bases. Germline trimming cut 7 bases from V and 0 bases from J; bases unmatched to any gene: 5. The CDR3 totals 15 residues. The germline V gene has CDR1 MDHEN and CDR2 SYDVKM. CDR3 sequence: CASKLTGVSNQPQHF. The CDR3 coding sequence is TGTGCCAGCAAACTGACAGGGGTTAGCAATCAGCCCCAGCATTTT.

This clonotype was seen ten or more times. The chain links TRBV28 to TRBJ1-1; no reliable D call. CDR3 size: 14 residues. Looked up from germline, CDR1 is MDHEN and CDR2 is SYDVKM. V lost 1 base, J lost 4 bases, and 10 bases lay in between. The chain's CDR3 is CASSLFTKSTEAFF. CDR3 nucleotides: TGTGCCAGCAGTTTATTTACAAAATCCACTGAAGCTTTCTTT.